The rows below give T cell receptor beta chains drawn from one sample of a study of beta chain features in type 1 diabetes. The method was immunoSEQ multiplex PCR; TCRdb's version includes in-frame clones alone and lacks a portion of them. This sample carries about 160,000 clones, 8% to 9.5% of them seen once, and the ten largest clones take around 0.5%. Sequenced material: central memory CD4+ T cells from blood. Receptors originate from a woman aged 18-30 years with type 1 diabetes. The CDR3 runs from the conserved cysteine through the conserved F or W. D genes are given only for firm matches. Expanded clones get a size class; other rows say once, few or many, or leave the size out.

few	TRBV18	TRBJ1-1	NA	TGTGCCAGCTCACCCCTGGGGGGGGAGATCGCTGAAGCTTTCTTT	CASSPLGGEIAEAFF
few	TRBV5-1	TRBJ2-1	TRBD2	TGCGCCAGCAGCTGGGGGACTAGTCTAGACAATGAGCAGTTCTTC	CASSWGTSLDNEQFF
NA	TRBV9	TRBJ2-2	TRBD1	TGTGCCAGCAGCGTCCAGGGGGCGCAAGGCGGGGAGCTGTTTTTT	CASSVQGAQGGELFF
few	TRBV10-3	TRBJ2-1	TRBD2	TGTGCCATCACGGCCGGGACTAGCCGCCGGGAGCAGTTCTTC	CAITAGTSRREQFF
NA	TRBV25-1	TRBJ1-2	NA	TGTGCCAGCACTGCAGGGAACTATGGCTACACCTTC	CASTAGNYGYTF
few	TRBV2	TRBJ2-7	NA	TGTGCCAGCAGTACCCTACGATACGAGCAGTACTTC	CASSTLRYEQYF
NA	TRBV6-5	TRBJ1-5	NA	TGTGCCAGCAGTTCTCCGGTTCAGCCCCAGCATTTT	CASSSPVQPQHF
NA	TRBV7-2	TRBJ1-1	NA	TGTGCCAGCGGAATGAGGGAATCGAGAACTGAAGCTTTCTTT	CASGMRESRTEAFF
NA	TRBV30	TRBJ2-7	TRBD2	TGTGCCTTTATGGGGCAGGGCGGGGCGGGGGAGCTTGAGCAGTACTTC	CAFMGQGGAGELEQYF
few	TRBV7-7	TRBJ2-2	TRBD1	TGTGCCAGCAGCTTCGGACAGGGGGTCGGGGAGCTGTTTTTT	CASSFGQGVGELFF
few	TRBV6-5	TRBJ1-2	NA	TGTGCCAGCAGGCTGGGGGGAGACTATGGCTACACCTTC	CASRLGGDYGYTF
NA	TRBV7-9	TRBJ1-2	TRBD1	TGTGCCAGCAGCGTACAGGGGATGGCGAACTATGGCTACACCTTC	CASSVQGMANYGYTF
few	TRBV12-5	TRBJ1-5	NA	TGTGCTAGTGGTCCAGGTGACGGCAATCAGCCCCAGCATTTT	CASGPGDGNQPQHF
NA	TRBV9	TRBJ2-7	TRBD2	TGTGCCAGCAGCCGAAAAAGAGCGGGAGTAGGGTACGAGCAGTACTTC	CASSRKRAGVGYEQYF
few	TRBV6-5	TRBJ1-2	NA	TGTGCCAGCAGTTACCGTCGAGGCAGCGCTAACTATGGCTACACCTTC	CASSYRRGSANYGYTF
NA	TRBV5-1	TRBJ2-6	NA	TGCGCCAGCAGCTTGGGTAGCTCTGGGGCCAACGTCCTGACTTTC	CASSLGSSGANVLTF
few	TRBV9	TRBJ1-4	NA	TGTGCCAGCAGCGCGGGGGTGAATGAAAAACTGTTTTTT	CASSAGVNEKLFF
NA	TRBV19	TRBJ1-1	TRBD1	TGTGCCAGTAGTATAGGTAATACAGGGGGCAGGGAAGCTTTCTTT	CASSIGNTGGREAFF
few	TRBV23-1	TRBJ1-1	TRBD1	TGCGCCAGCAGTCCGGGGACAGACAAGAACACTGAAGCTTTCTTT	CASSPGTDKNTEAFF
NA	TRBV13	TRBJ1-1	TRBD1	TGTGCCAGCAGCTTTAAGGAGGAGGGACAGGAAGCTTTCTTT	CASSFKEEGQEAFF
NA	TRBV6-6	TRBJ1-4	NA	TGTGCCAGCAGTTTACAGGAAAAACTGTTTTTT	CASSLQEKLFF
few	TRBV5-6	TRBJ1-6	TRBD1	TGTGCCAGCAGCACACTTAGGGGGACAGGGGATTCACCCCTCCACTTT	CASSTLRGTGDSPLHF
NA	TRBV19	TRBJ1-1	NA	TGTGCCAGTAGTACCCTTTCGAACACTGAAGCTTTCTTT	CASSTLSNTEAFF
few	TRBV5-1	TRBJ2-3	TRBD2	TGCGCCAGCAGCTTGCAGCTAGCGGGAGGTACGGATACGCAGTATTTT	CASSLQLAGGTDTQYF
few	TRBV10-3	TRBJ2-3	TRBD1	TGTGCCATCAGTCGGGACAGGGGAAGCACAGATACGCAGTATTTT	CAISRDRGSTDTQYF
many	TRBV7-9	TRBJ2-5	NA	TGTGCCAGCAGCTTAATAACCAGGGAAGAGACCCAGTACTTC	CASSLITREETQYF
NA	TRBV6-1	TRBJ1-4	NA	TGTGCCAGCAGTGAATGGGGGGGCTCTAATAATGAAAAACTGTTTTTT	CASSEWGGSNNEKLFF
NA	TRBV7-2	TRBJ2-1	TRBD2	TGTGCCAGCAGCTCCCCAGGACTAGCGGTAACCTACAATGAGCAGTTCTTC	CASSSPGLAVTYNEQFF